These T cell receptor beta chains were read from a single sample in a study of cytomegalovirus exposure and HLA in healthy donors. Clones were sequenced by immunoSEQ multiplex PCR, and TCRdb holds only the in-frame ones, with some missing. The sample holds 140,000 to 150,000 clones; about 94% are singletons and the top ten take roughly 1.9%. Sequences were obtained from PBMCs. Source of these receptors: a man between 18 and 29 years old in good health and CMV-seropositive. The CDR3 runs from the conserved cysteine through the conserved F or W. The D gene is left open where the match is weak. Some rows mark clone size as missing; the rest say once, few, many or name a class of expanded clone.

cdr3_nt	cdr3_aa	v_call	j_call	d_call	clone_size
TGTGCCAGCAGTTTCATAGGGGATGAGCAGTTCTTC	CASSFIGDEQFF	TRBV6-1	TRBJ2-1	.	.
TGCGCCAGCAGCTGGGGCCAGTTCGCTAACACCGGGGAGCTGTTTTTT	CASSWGQFANTGELFF	TRBV5-1	TRBJ2-2	.	.
TGTGCCAGCAGTTGGACAGGGACTAGCGGGAGCACAGATACGCAGTATTTT	CASSWTGTSGSTDTQYF	TRBV27	TRBJ2-3	TRBD2	.
TGTGCCAGCAGTGGACAGTACAATGAGCAGTTCTTC	CASSGQYNEQFF	TRBV2	TRBJ2-1	.	once
TGTGCCAGCTCACCATGGGCGTCTGTGAACATGAACACTGAAGCTTTCTTT	CASSPWASVNMNTEAFF	TRBV18	TRBJ1-1	.	.
TGCGCCAGCAGCTTGGATGTCTCTAGCGGGGCGAACACCGGGGAGCTGTTTTTT	CASSLDVSSGANTGELFF	TRBV5-1	TRBJ2-2	TRBD2	.
TGTGCCAGCAGCGTAGCTTCGGGAGAGCAGTACTTC	CASSVASGEQYF	TRBV9	TRBJ2-7	.	.
TGTGCCAGCTCGTGGGGGGAGCGCCAGCCCCAGCATTTT	CASSWGERQPQHF	TRBV27	TRBJ1-5	.	.
TGTGCCAGCAGCCAAGTACGAGGGTACGGCTACACCTTC	CASSQVRGYGYTF	TRBV14	TRBJ1-2	.	.
TGTGCCAGCAGCGGAGGATTCAATGAGCAGTTCTTC	CASSGGFNEQFF	TRBV7-9	TRBJ2-1	.	.
TGTGCCAGCAGTTACTCCCTCTATGGCTACACCTTC	CASSYSLYGYTF	TRBV6-6	TRBJ1-2	.	.
TGTGCCAGCAGCTTAGGCCTAGCGGGAGGTTACGAGCAGTACTTC	CASSLGLAGGYEQYF	TRBV11-2	TRBJ2-7	TRBD2	.
TGTGCCAGCAGCTTAGTAGCCGCGGATGCCTACGAGCAGTACTTC	CASSLVAADAYEQYF	TRBV7-2	TRBJ2-7	.	.
TGTGCCAGTAGTCAGGGACAGGGGAGCAATCAGCCCCAGCATTTT	CASSQGQGSNQPQHF	TRBV19	TRBJ1-5	TRBD1	.
TGTGCCAGTAGTTGGGGCGCGAGCACAGATACGCAGTATTTT	CASSWGASTDTQYF	TRBV19	TRBJ2-3	.	once
TGTGCCAGCAGTGAAGCGCGGGGATCCGATGGCTACACCTTC	CASSEARGSDGYTF	TRBV2	TRBJ1-2	.	.
TGTGCCAGCAGCAGTCGTCAGGGATGGGAGACCCAGTACTTC	CASSSRQGWETQYF	TRBV7-2	TRBJ2-5	.	.
TGCGCCAGCAGCTTGGCCGGAACTAGCGGTTACAATGAGCAGTTCTTC	CASSLAGTSGYNEQFF	TRBV5-1	TRBJ2-1	TRBD2	.
TGTGCCAGCAGCATTGATCCGGACAGCTATGGCTACACCTTC	CASSIDPDSYGYTF	TRBV5-4	TRBJ1-2	.	.
TGCGCCAGCAGCCCAGGATGGGTGAACACCGGGGAGCTGTTTTTT	CASSPGWVNTGELFF	TRBV5-1	TRBJ2-2	.	.
TGTGCCAGCAGCCAGGGACTGTACAATGAGCAGTTCTTC	CASSQGLYNEQFF	TRBV5-4	TRBJ2-1	.	.
TGCGCCAGCAGCCCCGCCAGCGTAGTATACGAGCAGTACTTC	CASSPASVVYEQYF	TRBV5-1	TRBJ2-7	.	.
TGTGCCACCAGACCCAGGGGGCTAACAGATGGCTACACCTTC	CATRPRGLTDGYTF	TRBV15	TRBJ1-2	TRBD1	.
TGTGCCAGTAGCGAAACTCCGGGACATACCATCTACGAGCAGTACTTC	CASSETPGHTIYEQYF	TRBV19	TRBJ2-7	.	.
TGTGCCAGCAGTGCGAGGGGGTCGGGGAACACTGAAGCTTTCTTT	CASSARGSGNTEAFF	TRBV6-1	TRBJ1-1	.	.
TGTGCCAGCACGAATAGACTTAGCGGGAACGACAATGAGCAGTTCTTC	CASTNRLSGNDNEQFF	TRBV2	TRBJ2-1	TRBD2	.
TGTGCCAGCAGTGAAGATCCAGGGTACAATGAGCAGTTCTTC	CASSEDPGYNEQFF	TRBV6-1	TRBJ2-1	.	.
TGTGCCAGCAGTTTCGGTTCCAACACTGAAGCTTTCTTT	CASSFGSNTEAFF	TRBV27	TRBJ1-1	.	.
TGTGCCATCAGTGAGTCTACAGGCGTTGACGGGGAGCTGTTTTTT	CAISESTGVDGELFF	TRBV10-3	TRBJ2-2	.	.
TGTGCCAGCAGTGAAGGAGGGTTAGGGTCACCCCTCCACTTT	CASSEGGLGSPLHF	TRBV2	TRBJ1-6	.	.
TGTGCCTGGAGTCCGGGAGGCCTGAGCTCTGGGGCCAACGTCCTGACTTTC	CAWSPGGLSSGANVLTF	TRBV30	TRBJ2-6	TRBD2	.
TGTGCCAGCAGCGTCGCCGGGACTCTGGACTACGAGCAGTACTTC	CASSVAGTLDYEQYF	TRBV9	TRBJ2-7	.	once
TGTGCCAGCAGCTCCCCGGGACTAGCGGGAGATACGCAGTATTTT	CASSSPGLAGDTQYF	TRBV7-3	TRBJ2-3	TRBD2	.
TGTGCCAGCAGCCAACGCGTTGGGGCCAACGTCCTGACTTTC	CASSQRVGANVLTF	TRBV14	TRBJ2-6	.	few
TGTGCCAGCAGTACTAGCGGGAGGGCCGGGACAGATACGCAGTATTTT	CASSTSGRAGTDTQYF	TRBV28	TRBJ2-3	TRBD2	.
TGTGCCAGCAGCCGGACAGGGGTGTACGAGCAGTACTTC	CASSRTGVYEQYF	TRBV27	TRBJ2-7	TRBD1	.
TGTGCCAGCAGCTTTCGGGCGGGAGTGGGAAATGAGCAGTTCTTC	CASSFRAGVGNEQFF	TRBV7-9	TRBJ2-1	TRBD2	.
TGTGCCAGTAGTCGTCGCGGGAGTAATTTCGAGCAGTACTTC	CASSRRGSNFEQYF	TRBV19	TRBJ2-7	TRBD2	.
TGTGCCAGCAGTTACCGACAGGGAGTCTCCGAGCAGTACTTC	CASSYRQGVSEQYF	TRBV6-6	TRBJ2-7	TRBD1	.
TGTGCCAGCAGCGGAGGACTAGCTCAACCAGATACGCAGTATTTT	CASSGGLAQPDTQYF	TRBV5-7	TRBJ2-3	TRBD2	.
TGTGCCAGCAACGACAGGGCCTCCTATGGCTACACCTTC	CASNDRASYGYTF	TRBV28	TRBJ1-2	TRBD1	.
TGCGCCAGCAGCTTGTCAGGACTAGCGGGCTACGAGCAGTACTTC	CASSLSGLAGYEQYF	TRBV5-1	TRBJ2-7	TRBD2	once
TGTGCCAGCAGTTCTGGACTAGCGGGAGGTGATAATGAGCAGTTCTTC	CASSSGLAGGDNEQFF	TRBV2	TRBJ2-1	TRBD2	.
TGTGCCAGCAGCTGGCTAGCGGGAGAAGATACGCAGTATTTT	CASSWLAGEDTQYF	TRBV5-6	TRBJ2-3	TRBD2	.
TGTGCCAGCAGCCTACCTAGCGGGTCTAGCACAGATACGCAGTATTTT	CASSLPSGSSTDTQYF	TRBV21-1	TRBJ2-3	.	.
TGTGCTAGTGGTTTGGTACTAGCGGGAGAAGTCACCGGGGAGCTGTTTTTT	CASGLVLAGEVTGELFF	TRBV12-5	TRBJ2-2	TRBD2	.
TGTGCCAGCACCCCCCGGACTAGCGGGACCACAGATACGCAGTATTTT	CASTPRTSGTTDTQYF	TRBV9	TRBJ2-3	TRBD2	few
TGCGCCAGCAGCCCCCGTCCAGGGGACATGAACACTGAAGCTTTCTTT	CASSPRPGDMNTEAFF	TRBV5-1	TRBJ1-1	.	.
TGTGCCAGTAGCATCTCTGGGACAGGGGCCCTTTTCCTCTACGAGCAGTACTTC	CASSISGTGALFLYEQYF	TRBV19	TRBJ2-7	TRBD1	.
TGTGCCAGCAGCGGAAGAAACAGGGCCCATGGCTACACCTTC	CASSGRNRAHGYTF	TRBV5-8	TRBJ1-2	.	.
TGTGCCAGCAGTTCCAGCACAGGGGGCGATTTGAACACTGAAGCTTTCTTT	CASSSSTGGDLNTEAFF	TRBV28	TRBJ1-1	TRBD1	.
TGTGCCAGCAGGACAAGCAGGGTCGAGGTTGAAGCTTTCTTT	CASRTSRVEVEAFF	TRBV28	TRBJ1-1	.	.
TGTGCCAGCAGGGTCACGGGGGGTGTGGAGCAGTTCTTC	CASRVTGGVEQFF	TRBV6-5	TRBJ2-1	TRBD2	once
TGTGCCAGCAGTTTAGGACTAGCGGGCAGGGGAGAGACCCAGTACTTC	CASSLGLAGRGETQYF	TRBV27	TRBJ2-5	TRBD2	.
TGTGCCAGCAGCAGCCCGGACAGGGGCTATAATGGCTACACCTTC	CASSSPDRGYNGYTF	TRBV7-2	TRBJ1-2	TRBD1	.
TGCGCCAGCAGCTTGGGGGACTTTATGGGCGCTGAAGCTTTCTTT	CASSLGDFMGAEAFF	TRBV5-1	TRBJ1-1	.	.
TGTGCCAGCAGTCCCGGGACTAGCGGGAGCTCCTACAATGAGCAGTTCTTC	CASSPGTSGSSYNEQFF	TRBV2	TRBJ2-1	TRBD2	.
TGCAGCGTTCGGGGGGGAGGGTTGAGCGAGCAGTACTTC	CSVRGGGLSEQYF	TRBV29-1	TRBJ2-7	TRBD2	.
TGTGCCAGCAGCCCCGGGACTAGCGGTAACAATGAGCAGTTCTTC	CASSPGTSGNNEQFF	TRBV27	TRBJ2-1	TRBD2	.
TGTGCCATCAGTGAGCCGGGACAGGGAGGATACAATGAGCAGTTCTTC	CAISEPGQGGYNEQFF	TRBV10-3	TRBJ2-1	TRBD1	.